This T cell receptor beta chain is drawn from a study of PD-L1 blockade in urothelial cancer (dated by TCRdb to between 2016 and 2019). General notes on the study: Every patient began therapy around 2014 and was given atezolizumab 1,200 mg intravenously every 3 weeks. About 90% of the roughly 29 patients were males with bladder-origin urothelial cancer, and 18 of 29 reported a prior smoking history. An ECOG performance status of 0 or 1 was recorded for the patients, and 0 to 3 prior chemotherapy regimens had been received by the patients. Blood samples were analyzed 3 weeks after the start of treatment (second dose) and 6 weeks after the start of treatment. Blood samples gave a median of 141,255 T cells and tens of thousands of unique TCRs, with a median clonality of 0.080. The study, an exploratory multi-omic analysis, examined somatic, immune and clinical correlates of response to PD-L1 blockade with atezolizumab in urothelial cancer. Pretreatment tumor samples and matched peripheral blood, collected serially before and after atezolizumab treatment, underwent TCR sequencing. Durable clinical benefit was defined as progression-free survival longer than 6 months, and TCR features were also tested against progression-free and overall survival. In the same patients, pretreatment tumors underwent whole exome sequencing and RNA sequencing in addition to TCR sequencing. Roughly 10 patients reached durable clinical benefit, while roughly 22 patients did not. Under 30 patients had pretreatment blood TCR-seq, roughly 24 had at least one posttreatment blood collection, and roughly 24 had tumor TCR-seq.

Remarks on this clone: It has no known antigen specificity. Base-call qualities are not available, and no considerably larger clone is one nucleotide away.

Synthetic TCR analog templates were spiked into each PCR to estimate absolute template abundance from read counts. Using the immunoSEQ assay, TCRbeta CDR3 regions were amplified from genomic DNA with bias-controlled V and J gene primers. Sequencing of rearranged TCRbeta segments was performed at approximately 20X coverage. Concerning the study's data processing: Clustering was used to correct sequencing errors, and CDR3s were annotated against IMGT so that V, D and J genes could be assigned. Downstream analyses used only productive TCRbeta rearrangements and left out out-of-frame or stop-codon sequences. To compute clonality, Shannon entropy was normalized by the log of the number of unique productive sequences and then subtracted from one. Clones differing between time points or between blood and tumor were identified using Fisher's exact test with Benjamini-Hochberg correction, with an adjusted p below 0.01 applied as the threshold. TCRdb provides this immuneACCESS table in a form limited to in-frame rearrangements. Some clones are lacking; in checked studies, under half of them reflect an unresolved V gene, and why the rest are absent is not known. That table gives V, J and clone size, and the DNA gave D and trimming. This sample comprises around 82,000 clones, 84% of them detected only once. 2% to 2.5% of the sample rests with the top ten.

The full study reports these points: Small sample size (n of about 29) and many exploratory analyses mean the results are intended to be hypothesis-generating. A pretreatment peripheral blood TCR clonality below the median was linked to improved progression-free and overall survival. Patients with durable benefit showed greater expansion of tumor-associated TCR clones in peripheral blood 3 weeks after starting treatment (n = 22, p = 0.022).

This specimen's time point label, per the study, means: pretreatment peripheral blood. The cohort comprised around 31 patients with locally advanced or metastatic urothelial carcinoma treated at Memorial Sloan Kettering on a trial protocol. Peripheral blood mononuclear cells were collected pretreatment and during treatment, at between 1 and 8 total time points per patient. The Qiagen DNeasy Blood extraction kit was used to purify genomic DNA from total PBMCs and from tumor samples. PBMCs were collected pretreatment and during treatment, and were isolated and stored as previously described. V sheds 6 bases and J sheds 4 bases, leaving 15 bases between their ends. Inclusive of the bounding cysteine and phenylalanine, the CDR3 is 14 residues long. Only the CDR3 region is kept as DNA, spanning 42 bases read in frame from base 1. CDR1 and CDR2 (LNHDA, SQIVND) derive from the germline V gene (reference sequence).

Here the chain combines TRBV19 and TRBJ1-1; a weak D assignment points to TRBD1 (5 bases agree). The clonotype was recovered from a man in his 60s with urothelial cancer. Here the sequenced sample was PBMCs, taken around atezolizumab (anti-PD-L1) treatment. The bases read TGTGCCAGTAGACTACCGGGGGGGGGCACTGAAGCTTTCTTT. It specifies CASRLPGGGTEAFF.